This TCR beta chain was identified in a study of cytomegalovirus exposure and HLA in healthy donors. Study overall: Clustering assigned approximately 78% of the approximately 400 genotyped donors to the Caucasian-associated ancestry cluster. The study, taken as a whole, reports: The later analysis indicated that the majority of CMV-associated TCR beta chains appeared HLA-restricted. In a later analysis, 17,000 or so TCR beta sequences were associated with HLA alleles at 0.05 false discovery rate.

It was with 60 Vbeta and 13 Jbeta primers that the PCR ran. Here immunoSEQ multiplex PCR was the method, and the copy in TCRdb shows in-frame clones only, minus some. The sample has tens of thousands of clones, 90% to 95% seen once. Germline CDR1 SGHRS, CDR2 YFSETQ. The CDR3 sequence is 15 residues long. A word on this clone: Its antigen is undetermined. Its ends do not fully match the called genes, so a read error is possible.

This sequence joins TRBV5-1 and TRBJ2-7, with TRBD2 identical over 8 bases. This clonotype was obtained from a woman aged 18-29 years in good health and CMV-seronegative. Input material: PBMCs. CDR3 residues: CANSSLAGKAGEQYF. For the CDR3, the DNA is TGCGCCAACAGCTCCTTAGCGGGAAAGGCTGGCGAGCAGTACTTC.